This T cell receptor (beta chain) was retrieved from a study of identical twins. Study outcomes and limitations: Researchers reported excess low generation probability among twin-shared out-of-frame alpha sequences. The study drew conclusions from cross-sectional statistical analysis, not from following the same donors.

Only a few counts were recorded for this clonotype. The antigen is not known. TCRdb used MiXCR to reprocess the 5' RACE reads, holding one entry per CDR3 protein. This table holds 600,000 to 850,000 distinct CDR3 sequences, over 15% found once. Between the trimmed V and J ends, which lost 0 bases and 2 bases, there was a span of 14 bases. The germline CDR1 and CDR2 sequences are MNHEY and SVGAGI. The CDR3 loop spans 16 amino acids. The data also belong to a second study, concerning T cells expressing NK-cell markers.

The TCR comes from a woman aged 18 to 35 in good health. V usage is TRBV6-5 and J usage is TRBJ2-7; D remains unclear. What was sequenced was PBMCs. The CDR3 loop reads CASSYSHSRGTYEQYF. DNA of the CDR3: TGTGCCAGCAGTTACTCGCACTCCCGAGGCACCTACGAGCAGTACTTC.